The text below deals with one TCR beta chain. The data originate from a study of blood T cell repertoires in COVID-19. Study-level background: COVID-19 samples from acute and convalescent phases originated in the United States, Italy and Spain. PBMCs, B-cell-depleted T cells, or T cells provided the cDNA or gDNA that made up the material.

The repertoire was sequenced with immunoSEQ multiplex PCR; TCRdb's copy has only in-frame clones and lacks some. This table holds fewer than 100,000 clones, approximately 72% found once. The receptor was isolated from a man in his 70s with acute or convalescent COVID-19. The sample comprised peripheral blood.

The CDR3 is CASSYRDRSTDTQYF. As DNA, the CDR3 is TGCGCCAGCAGCTACCGGGACAGGAGCACAGATACGCAGTATTTT. The chain employs TRBV5-1 and TRBJ2-3; 8 bases are shared with TRBD1. The CDR3 is made up of 15 amino acids. V shed 3 bases and J 0 bases; nucleotides not matched to a gene: 3. Germline CDR1 is SGHRS and CDR2 is YFSETQ.